Following are 9 T cell receptor beta chains from one sample sequenced in a study of cytomegalovirus exposure and HLA in healthy donors. The primer mix had 60 Vbeta and 13 Jbeta primers. Produced via immunoSEQ multiplex PCR; TCRdb's table is partial and in-frame only. Among about 130,000 clones listed, about 70% were seen once. Sequenced material: PBMCs. The receptors derive from a male donor in good health and CMV-seronegative.

J is TRBJ1-5 and V is TRBV4-3, with 8 bases that match TRBD1. Germline CDR1 reads LGHNA; CDR2 reads YSLEER. The V gene end was trimmed by 0 bases and the J gene end by 5 bases; junction bases not matched to a gene: 6. This CDR3 spans 16 amino acids. The CDR3 nucleotides read TGCGCCAGCAGCCAAGATAGGGCAGGGGGCCATCAGCCCCAGCATTTT. Amino acids: CASSQDRAGGHQPQHF.

The CDR3 DNA reads as TGTGCCAGCAGCCCTCGGGGTAGCGGCTCCTACGAGCAGTACTTC. Residues: CASSPRGSGSYEQYF. V gene TRBV5-5 combines with J gene TRBJ2-7; possibly TRBD2 for D (6 bases). Germline CDR1 reads SGHKS; CDR2 reads YYEKEE (reference sequence). The CDR3 length is 15 residues. V was trimmed by 4 bases and J by 0 bases, leaving 14 bases between them.

This clone was seen once. V gene TRBV7-9 combines with J gene TRBJ2-3; weak D call: TRBD1 (5 bases). The CDR3 loop spans 15 amino acids. Germline V gene lookup returns CDR1 SEHNR and CDR2 FQNEAQ (reference sequence). The V end was cut by 5 bases, the J end by 1 base, with 13 bases between. CDR3 amino acids: CASSPRRDGTDTQYF. The CDR3 coding sequence is TGTGCCAGCAGCCCCCGCAGGGATGGCACAGATACGCAGTATTTT.

This chain joins TRBV9 and TRBJ2-1; 10 bases align to TRBD2. Germline CDR1 SGDLS, CDR2 YYNGEE. This CDR3 has 15 amino acids. The V segment lost 3 bases and the J segment 6 bases; nucleotides outside the gene matches: 6. This chain's CDR3 is CASSATSGTFNEQFF. CDR3 nucleotides: TGTGCCAGCAGCGCCACTAGCGGGACTTTCAATGAGCAGTTCTTC.

The chain couples TRBV28 to TRBJ2-3, with 9 nucleotides matching TRBD1. V gave up 4 bases and J gave up 7 bases; unmatched junction bases: 21. CDR3 size: 19 residues. Germline-derived CDR1 and CDR2 are MDHEN and SYDVKM. The CDR3 nucleotides read TGTGCCAGCAGTTATTCCGGGACAGGGCGCGGAGATCGCGGATATACGCAGTATTTT. Protein product: CASSYSGTGRGDRGYTQYF.

V and J are TRBV28 and TRBJ1-2; D is possibly TRBD1 (5 bases). The CDR3 is 12 amino acids. V lost 4 bases to trimming and J lost 8 bases, with 11 bases between them. Germline loops: CDR1 MDHEN, CDR2 SYDVKM. The DNA for the CDR3 is TGTGCCAGCAGTTCCAGGGAGGTGGGCTACACCTTC. It specifies CASSSREVGYTF.

The chain couples TRBV9 to TRBJ1-1; TRBD1 matches 7 bases. After removal of 3 bases from V and 4 bases from J, the junction contained 9 bases not matched to a gene. The CDR3 totals 15 residues. The V gene's germline CDR1 is SGDLS and CDR2 YYNGEE. Written as DNA, the CDR3 is TGTGCCAGCAGCGGACAGGGTTCAATTAGCACTGAAGCTTTCTTT. The encoded protein is CASSGQGSISTEAFF.

This clone has more than one count but fewer than ten. V is TRBV9 and J is TRBJ2-2; D unclear. V dropped 4 bases and J dropped 8 bases, with 9 bases sitting between them. This CDR3 spans 12 amino acids. The V gene's germline CDR1 is SGDLS and CDR2 YYNGEE. The CDR3 loop is CASSTYGGELFF. The CDR3 region has the DNA TGTGCCAGCAGCACCTACGGTGGGGAGCTGTTTTTT.

This chain connects TRBV28 to TRBJ2-7; 14 nucleotides line up with TRBD2. The CDR3 extends over 14 amino acids. Germline CDR1 reads MDHEN; CDR2 reads SYDVKM. The ends lost 11 bases at V and 2 bases at J; junction bases unmatched: 5. The CDR3 DNA reads TGTGCCGCTCGACTAGCGGGAGGGCCCTACGAGCAGTACTTC. This sequence encodes CAARLAGGPYEQYF.